One and the same sample provided the 14 T cell receptor beta chains below, sequenced in a study of blood T cell repertoires in COVID-19. Generated by immunoSEQ multiplex PCR, the TCRdb table keeps only in-frame clones and is missing some. The profile covers over 200,000 clones, with about four fifths appearing a single time and around 1.8% taken by the ten largest. The source material was PBMCs or T cells enriched from blood (not recorded which). Source of these receptors: a man between 60 and 70 years old who had recovered from COVID-19.

The CDR3 coding sequence is TGTGCCAGCAGTCCGTCGGGACAGGGATATTTGCTAGGTTCACCCCTCCACTTT. Translating gives CASSPSGQGYLLGSPLHF. The rearrangement joins TRBV6-2 or TRBV6-3 to TRBJ1-6; TRBD1 agrees at 9 bases. The CDR3 totals 18 residues. The V gene's germline CDR1 is MNHEY and CDR2 SVGEGT. V was pared by 5 bases and J by 9 bases, with 17 bases of the junction left unmatched.

This clone showed up just once. CDR3 loop: CASSSETGLSQYF. The DNA of the CDR3 is TGTGCCAGCAGCTCAGAAACAGGCTTATCGCAGTACTTC. The V and J genes are TRBV7-9 and TRBJ2-7; perhaps TRBD1 as D (5 bases). CDR3 size: 13 residues. Trimming shortened V by 4 bases and J by 9 bases, and 16 bases separated the two germline ends. The germline CDR1 and CDR2 sequences are SEHNR and FQNEAQ (reference sequence).

The rearrangement links TRBV2 to TRBJ1-1; possible D gene TRBD1, 5 bases. This CDR3 comprises 13 residues. The germline V and J ends were trimmed by 6 bases and 3 bases, with 11 bases remaining between them. The germline V gene has CDR1 SNHLY and CDR2 FYNNEI. In DNA form, the CDR3 reads TGTGCCAGCAGGACGGGGGTGTACACTGAAGCTTTCTTT. Translating gives CASRTGVYTEAFF. The complete variable domain, with remaining parts taken from reference TRBV2 and TRBJ1-1, reads EPEVTQTPSHQVTQMGQEVILRCVPISNHLYFYWYRQILGQKVEFLVSFYNNEISEKSEIFDDQFSVERPDGSNFTLKIRSTKLEDSAMYFCASRTGVYTEAFFGQGTRLTVV.

The chain is built from TRBV29-1 and TRBJ2-7, with D perhaps matching TRBD1 (6 bases). V lost 4 bases, J lost 6 bases, and 16 bases lay in between. The germline V gene has CDR1 SQVTM and CDR2 ANQGSEA. The length of the CDR3 is 13 residues. CDR3 bases: TGCAGCGTTGTCGCACAGGGCTCGAGCGAGCAGTACTTC. This sequence encodes CSVVAQGSSEQYF.

This clone was observed once. The rearrangement uses TRBV2 and TRBJ2-7; 11 bases align to TRBD2. The CDR3 runs 15 residues. The trim removed 7 bases at V and 4 bases at J, leaving 9 bases unmatched. Germline CDR1 and CDR2: SNHLY and FYNNEI. The CDR3 DNA reads as TGTGCCAGCAAACCATCTAGCGGGGGGCGATACGAGCAGTACTTC. This translates into CASKPSSGGRYEQYF.

The chain recombines TRBV2 with TRBJ1-2; possibly TRBD1 for D (5 bases). With 1 base removed from V and 2 bases from J, the gap between germline ends came to 11 bases. The CDR3 runs 15 residues. Germline CDR1 and CDR2: SNHLY and FYNNEI. Here the CDR3 reads CASSEGQSRNYGYTF. The CDR3 DNA is TGTGCCAGCAGTGAAGGACAGTCTCGAAACTATGGCTACACCTTC.

The chain carries TRBV10-3 and TRBJ1-2; D possibly corresponds to TRBD1 (6 bases). Germline CDR1 is ENHRY and CDR2 is SYGVKD. The CDR3 sequence is 14 residues long. With 2 bases removed from V and 4 bases from J, the gap between germline ends came to 11 bases. CDR3 in amino acids: CAISEETGIYGYTF. The CDR3, as DNA: TGTGCCATCAGTGAGGAGACAGGAATCTATGGCTACACCTTC.

The chain has TRBV29-1 and TRBJ2-3; TRBD1 matches 8 bases. The CDR3 has 13 residues. Germline trimming cut 5 bases from V and 4 bases from J; bases unmatched to any gene: 5. Germline loops: CDR1 SQVTM, CDR2 ANQGSEA. The CDR3 loop is CSVRWTGPDTQYF. Here the CDR3 DNA reads TGCAGCGTTAGATGGACAGGGCCAGATACGCAGTATTTT.

CDR3 nucleotide sequence: TGTGCCAGCAGCTTGATGGGACTAGCCCAAGAGACCCAGTACTTC. Translating it yields CASSLMGLAQETQYF. The chain employs TRBV7-2 and TRBJ2-5, with TRBD2 identical over 9 bases. CDR1 is SGHTA, CDR2 FQGNSA, per germline. CDR3 size: 15 residues. J was trimmed by 1 base and V by 3 bases; bases with no gene match: 3.

The sample holds one count of this clone. The chain links TRBV7-9 to TRBJ1-1; 7 bases agree with TRBD1. CDR1 SEHNR and CDR2 FQNEAQ come from the germline V gene (reference sequence). With 5 bases clipped from V and 10 bases from J, the junction kept 13 bases outside the gene matches. The CDR3 loop spans 14 amino acids. CDR3 in amino acids: CASSLRGGLEGAFF. Written as DNA, the CDR3 is TGTGCCAGCAGCCTGAGAGGGGGCCTAGAAGGAGCTTTCTTT.

The chain combines TRBV19 with TRBJ2-3, with 9 bases fitting TRBD1. The CDR3 runs to 15 residues. J lost 3 bases, V lost 4 bases, and 5 bases had no gene match. Germline-derived CDR1 and CDR2 are LNHDA and SQIVND (reference sequence). CDR3 amino acids: CASSTRQGGTDTQYF. CDR3 coding DNA: TGTGCCAGTAGTACCAGACAGGGGGGGACAGATACGCAGTATTTT.

The rearrangement joins TRBV19 to TRBJ1-3; D may be TRBD1 (6 bases). CDR3 size: 17 residues. V was shortened by 5 bases and J by 0 bases, with 17 bases between the two germline ends. CDR1 is LNHDA and CDR2 is SQIVND in the germline V gene (reference sequence). CDR3 sequence (DNA): TGTGCCAGTAGTCCCGAGACAGGACCCCTCTCTGGAAACACCATATATTTT. Translating gives CASSPETGPLSGNTIYF.

V and J are TRBV5-6 and TRBJ1-6, with D possibly being TRBD1 (5 bases). Trimming removed 2 bases from V and 9 bases from J, with 18 bases in between. This CDR3 spans 16 amino acids. The germline CDR1 and CDR2 sequences are SGHDT and YYEEEE. CDR3 in amino acids: CASSFAGPGVGSPLHF. CDR3 DNA sequence: TGTGCCAGCAGCTTCGCGGGACCCGGGGTTGGTTCACCCCTCCACTTT.

This rearrangement joins TRBV18 to TRBJ1-1, with D perhaps TRBD1 (6 bases). This CDR3 comprises 15 residues. V was pared by 4 bases and J by 4 bases, with 16 bases between. The germline V gene has CDR1 KGHSH and CDR2 LQKENI. CDR3 region: CASSLSGQRGTEAFF. Written as DNA, the CDR3 is TGTGCCAGCTCACTTTCGGGACAAAGGGGCACTGAAGCTTTCTTT.